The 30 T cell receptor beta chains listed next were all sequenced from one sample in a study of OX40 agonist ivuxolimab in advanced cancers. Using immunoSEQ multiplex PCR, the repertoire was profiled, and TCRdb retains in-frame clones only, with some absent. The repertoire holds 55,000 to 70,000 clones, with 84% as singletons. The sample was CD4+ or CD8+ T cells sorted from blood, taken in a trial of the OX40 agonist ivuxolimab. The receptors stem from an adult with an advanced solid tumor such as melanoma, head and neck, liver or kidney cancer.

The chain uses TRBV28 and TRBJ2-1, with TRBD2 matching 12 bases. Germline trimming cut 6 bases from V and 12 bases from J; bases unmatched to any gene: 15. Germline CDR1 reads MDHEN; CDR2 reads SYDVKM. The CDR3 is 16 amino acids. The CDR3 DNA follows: TGTGCCAGCAGATCATCCGCGACTAGCGGGGGACGGGGGCAGTTCTTC. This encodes CASRSSATSGGRGQFF.

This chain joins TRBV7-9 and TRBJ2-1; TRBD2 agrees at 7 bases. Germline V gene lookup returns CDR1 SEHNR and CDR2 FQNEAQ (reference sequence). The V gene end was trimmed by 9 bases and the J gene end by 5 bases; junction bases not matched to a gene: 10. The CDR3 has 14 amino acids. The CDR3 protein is CARLLREADNEQFF. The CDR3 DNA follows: TGTGCCAGACTTCTCCGGGAGGCAGACAATGAGCAGTTCTTC.

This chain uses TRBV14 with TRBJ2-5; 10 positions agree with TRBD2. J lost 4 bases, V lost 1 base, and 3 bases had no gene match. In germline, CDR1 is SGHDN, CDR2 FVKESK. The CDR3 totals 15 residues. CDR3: CASSQGSGGRETQYF. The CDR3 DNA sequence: TGTGCCAGCAGCCAAGGTAGCGGGGGGCGAGAGACCCAGTACTTC.

The CDR3 nucleotides are TGTGCCAGACATACAGGGAGAGGCGGCTACACCTTC. Translated: CARHTGRGGYTF. The chain links TRBV30 to TRBJ1-2; possibly TRBD1 for D (6 bases). CDR1 is GTSNPN, CDR2 SVGIG, per germline (reference sequence). V gave up 8 bases and J gave up 8 bases, with 18 bases separating them. The CDR3 covers 12 residues.

The chain's CDR3 is CASSLGDQNIQYF. CDR3 bases: TGTGCCAGCAGCTTAGGGGACCAAAACATTCAGTACTTC. This rearrangement joins TRBV7-2 to TRBJ2-4, with D possibly being TRBD1 or TRBD2 (5 bases each). This CDR3 has 13 amino acids. Germline assignment: CDR1 SGHTA and CDR2 FQGNSA. The V end lost 1 base, the J end lost 5 bases, and 6 bases lay between the germline ends.

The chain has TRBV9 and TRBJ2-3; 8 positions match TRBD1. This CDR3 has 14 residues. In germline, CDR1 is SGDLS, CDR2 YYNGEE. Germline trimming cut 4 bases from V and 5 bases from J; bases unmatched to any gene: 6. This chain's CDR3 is CASSPGRGQDTQYF. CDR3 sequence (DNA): TGTGCCAGCAGCCCTGGCAGGGGGCAAGATACGCAGTATTTT.

The CDR3 DNA reads TGCGCCAGCAGCCAAGTTGGGGGGAGAGAGACCCAGTACTTC. Translation: CASSQVGGRETQYF. The chain couples TRBV4-1 to TRBJ2-5; weak D call: TRBD2 (6 bases). This CDR3 comprises 14 residues. CDR1 is MGHRA and CDR2 is YSYEKL in the germline V gene. The ends were cut back, 1 base at V and 4 bases at J, with 10 bases in the middle.

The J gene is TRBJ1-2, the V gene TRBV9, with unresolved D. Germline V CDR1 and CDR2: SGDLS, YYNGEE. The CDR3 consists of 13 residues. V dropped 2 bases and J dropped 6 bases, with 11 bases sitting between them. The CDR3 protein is CASSVGVSDGYTF. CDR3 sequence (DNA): TGTGCCAGCAGCGTCGGAGTTTCCGATGGCTACACCTTC.

The CDR3: CASSWGTGGRDEKLFF. The DNA for the CDR3 is TGCGCCAGCAGCTGGGGGACAGGGGGAAGAGATGAAAAACTGTTTTTT. This sequence joins TRBV5-1 and TRBJ1-4, with 11 positions matching TRBD1. The CDR3 totals 16 residues. In germline, CDR1 is SGHRS, CDR2 YFSETQ. The trim removed 3 bases at V and 6 bases at J, leaving 7 bases unmatched.

The CDR3 here is CASSPTSSTDTQYF. The CDR3 bases are TGTGCCAGTAGTCCTACGTCTAGCACAGATACGCAGTATTTT. The V call is TRBV19, the J call TRBJ2-3; D call uncertain. Trimming cost V 5 bases and J 0 bases, with 9 bases left between them. This CDR3 is built from 14 residues. Germline CDR1 LNHDA, CDR2 SQIVND (reference sequence). Full variable domain (missing parts from reference TRBV19 and TRBJ2-3): DGGITQSPKYLFRKEGQNVTLSCEQNLNHDAMYWYRQDPGQGLRLIYYSQIVNDFQKGDIAEGYSVSREKKESFPLTVTSAQKNPTAFYLCASSPTSSTDTQYFGPGTRLTVL.

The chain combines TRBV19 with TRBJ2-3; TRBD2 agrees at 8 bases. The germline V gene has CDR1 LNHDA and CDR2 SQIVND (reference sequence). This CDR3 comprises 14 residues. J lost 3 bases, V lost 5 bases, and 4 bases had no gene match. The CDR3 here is CASSPSGGTDTQYF. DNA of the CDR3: TGTGCCAGTAGTCCATCGGGGGGGACAGATACGCAGTATTTT. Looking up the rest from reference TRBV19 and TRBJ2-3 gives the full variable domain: DGGITQSPKYLFRKEGQNVTLSCEQNLNHDAMYWYRQDPGQGLRLIYYSQIVNDFQKGDIAEGYSVSREKKESFPLTVTSAQKNPTAFYLCASSPSGGTDTQYFGPGTRLTVL.

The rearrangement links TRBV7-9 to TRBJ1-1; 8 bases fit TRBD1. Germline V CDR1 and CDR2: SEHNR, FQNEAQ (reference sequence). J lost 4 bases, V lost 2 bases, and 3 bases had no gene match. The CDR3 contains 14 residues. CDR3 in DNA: TGTGCCAGCAGCTTACAGGGGGCCGGCACTGAAGCTTTCTTT. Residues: CASSLQGAGTEAFF.

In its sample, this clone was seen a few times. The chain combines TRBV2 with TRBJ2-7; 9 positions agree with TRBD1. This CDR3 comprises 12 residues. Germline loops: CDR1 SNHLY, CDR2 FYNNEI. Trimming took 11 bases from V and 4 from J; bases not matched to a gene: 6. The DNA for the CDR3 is TGTGCCGTACAGGGGGCGGGATACGAGCAGTACTTC. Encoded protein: CAVQGAGYEQYF. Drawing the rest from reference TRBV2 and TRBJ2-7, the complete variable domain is EPEVTQTPSHQVTQMGQEVILRCVPISNHLYFYWYRQILGQKVEFLVSFYNNEISEKSEIFDDQFSVERPDGSNFTLKIRSTKLEDSAMYFCAVQGAGYEQYFGPGTRLTVT.

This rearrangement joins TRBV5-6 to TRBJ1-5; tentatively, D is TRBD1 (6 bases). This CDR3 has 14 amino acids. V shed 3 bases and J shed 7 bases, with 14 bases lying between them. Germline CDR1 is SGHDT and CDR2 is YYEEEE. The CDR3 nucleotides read TGTGCCAGCAGCTGGGGAGGGGGTGGACAGCCCCAGCATTTT. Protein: CASSWGGGGQPQHF.

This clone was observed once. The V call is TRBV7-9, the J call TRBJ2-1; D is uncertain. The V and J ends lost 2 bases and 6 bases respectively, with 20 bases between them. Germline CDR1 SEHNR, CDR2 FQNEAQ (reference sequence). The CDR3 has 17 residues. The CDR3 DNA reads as TGTGCCAGCAGCTTACTGGCTTTTGGGCCGAGTGGCAATGAGCAGTTCTTC. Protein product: CASSLLAFGPSGNEQFF.

In DNA, the CDR3 is TGTGCCAGCAGCTTCCCGACTAGCGGCACAGATACGCAGTATTTT. Translated: CASSFPTSGTDTQYF. This sequence joins TRBV7-3 and TRBJ2-3, with TRBD2 identical over 8 bases. CDR3 length equals 15 residues. In germline, CDR1 is SGHTA, CDR2 FQGTGA. Trimming at V came to 3 bases and at J to 1 base, leaving 3 bases not matched to a gene.

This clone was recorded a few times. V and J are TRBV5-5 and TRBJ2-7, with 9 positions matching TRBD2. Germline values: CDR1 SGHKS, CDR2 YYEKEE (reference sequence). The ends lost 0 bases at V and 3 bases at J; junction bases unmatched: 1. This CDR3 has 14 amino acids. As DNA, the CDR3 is TGTGCCAGCAGCTTGGGTAGCGGGGGCTACGAGCAGTACTTC. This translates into CASSLGSGGYEQYF.

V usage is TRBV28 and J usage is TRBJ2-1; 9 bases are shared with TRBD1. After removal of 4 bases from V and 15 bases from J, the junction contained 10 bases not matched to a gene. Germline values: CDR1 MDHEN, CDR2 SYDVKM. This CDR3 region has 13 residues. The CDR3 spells CASSSDDRGKRFF. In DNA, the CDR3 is TGTGCCAGCAGTTCGGACGACAGGGGGAAAAGGTTCTTC.

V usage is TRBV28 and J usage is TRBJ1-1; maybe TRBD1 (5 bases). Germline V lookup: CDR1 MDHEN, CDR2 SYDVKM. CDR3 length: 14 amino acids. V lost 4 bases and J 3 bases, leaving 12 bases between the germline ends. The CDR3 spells CASSSYQGYTEAFF. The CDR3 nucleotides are TGTGCCAGCAGTTCCTACCAGGGATACACTGAAGCTTTCTTT. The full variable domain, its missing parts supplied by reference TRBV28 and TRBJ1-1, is DVKVTQSSRYLVKRTGEKVFLECVQDMDHENMFWYRQDPGLGLRLIYFSYDVKMKEKGDIPEGYSVSREKKERFSLILESASTNQTSMYLCASSSYQGYTEAFFGQGTRLTVV.

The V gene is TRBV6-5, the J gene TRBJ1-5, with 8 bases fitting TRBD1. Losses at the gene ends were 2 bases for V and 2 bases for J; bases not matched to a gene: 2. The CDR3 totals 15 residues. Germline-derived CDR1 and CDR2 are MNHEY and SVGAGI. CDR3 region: CASSYDRGGNQPQHF. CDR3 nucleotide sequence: TGTGCCAGCAGTTACGACAGGGGCGGCAATCAGCCCCAGCATTTT.

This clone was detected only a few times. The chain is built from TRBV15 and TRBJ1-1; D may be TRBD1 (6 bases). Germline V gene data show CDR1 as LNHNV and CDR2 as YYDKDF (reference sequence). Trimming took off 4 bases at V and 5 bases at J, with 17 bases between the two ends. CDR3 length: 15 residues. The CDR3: CATSTRDTDGTEAFF. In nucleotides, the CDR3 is TGTGCCACCAGCACCCGGGACACGGACGGGACTGAAGCTTTCTTT.

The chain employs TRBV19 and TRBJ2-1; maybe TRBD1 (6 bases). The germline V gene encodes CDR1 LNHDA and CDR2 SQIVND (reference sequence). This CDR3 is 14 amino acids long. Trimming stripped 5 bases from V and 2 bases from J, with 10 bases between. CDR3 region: CASSSRDTYNEQFF. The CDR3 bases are TGTGCCAGTAGTTCCCGGGACACCTACAATGAGCAGTTCTTC.

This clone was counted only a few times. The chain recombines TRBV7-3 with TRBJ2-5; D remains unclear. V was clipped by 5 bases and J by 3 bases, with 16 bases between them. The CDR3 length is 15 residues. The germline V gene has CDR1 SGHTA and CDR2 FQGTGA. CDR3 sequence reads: CASSPSPGRKETQYF. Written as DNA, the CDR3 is TGTGCCAGCAGCCCCTCCCCGGGCAGAAAAGAGACCCAGTACTTC.

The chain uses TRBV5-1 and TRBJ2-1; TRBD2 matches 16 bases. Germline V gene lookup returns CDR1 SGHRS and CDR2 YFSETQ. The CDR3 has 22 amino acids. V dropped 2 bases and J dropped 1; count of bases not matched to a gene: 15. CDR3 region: CASSFPPGLLGLAGGSYNEQFF. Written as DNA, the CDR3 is TGCGCCAGCAGCTTCCCCCCGGGACTCTTGGGACTAGCGGGAGGGTCCTACAATGAGCAGTTCTTC.

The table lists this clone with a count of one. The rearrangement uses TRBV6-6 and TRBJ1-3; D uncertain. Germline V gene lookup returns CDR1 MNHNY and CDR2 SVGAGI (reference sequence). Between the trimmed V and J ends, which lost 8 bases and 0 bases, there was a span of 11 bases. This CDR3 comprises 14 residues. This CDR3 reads CASRRANSGNTIYF. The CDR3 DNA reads TGTGCCAGCCGCCGGGCTAACTCTGGAAACACCATATATTTT.

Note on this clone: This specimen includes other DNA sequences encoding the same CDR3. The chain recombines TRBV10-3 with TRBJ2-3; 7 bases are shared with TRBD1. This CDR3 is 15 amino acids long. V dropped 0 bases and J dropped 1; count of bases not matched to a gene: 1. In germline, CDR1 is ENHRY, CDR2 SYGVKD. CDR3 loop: CAISESTGGTDTQYF. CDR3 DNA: TGTGCCATCAGTGAGTCTACAGGGGGCACAGATACGCAGTATTTT.

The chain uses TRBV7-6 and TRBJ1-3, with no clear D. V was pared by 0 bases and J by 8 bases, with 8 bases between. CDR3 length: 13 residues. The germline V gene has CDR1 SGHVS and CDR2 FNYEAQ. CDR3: CASSLARGDTIYF. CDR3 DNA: TGTGCCAGCAGCTTAGCGCGCGGAGACACCATATATTTT.

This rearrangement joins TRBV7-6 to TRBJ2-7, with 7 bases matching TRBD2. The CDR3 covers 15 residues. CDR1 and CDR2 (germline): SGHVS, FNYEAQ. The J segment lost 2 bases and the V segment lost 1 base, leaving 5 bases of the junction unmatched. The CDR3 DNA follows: TGTGCCAGCAGCTTAGTTAGGGGAGGGGCCTACGAGCAGTACTTC. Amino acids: CASSLVRGGAYEQYF. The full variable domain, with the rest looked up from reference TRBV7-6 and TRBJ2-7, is GAGVSQSPRYKVTKRGQDVALRCDPISGHVSLYWYRQALGQGPEFLTYFNYEAQQDKSGLPNDRFSAERPEGSISTLTIQRTEQRDSAMYRCASSLVRGGAYEQYFGPGTRLTVT.

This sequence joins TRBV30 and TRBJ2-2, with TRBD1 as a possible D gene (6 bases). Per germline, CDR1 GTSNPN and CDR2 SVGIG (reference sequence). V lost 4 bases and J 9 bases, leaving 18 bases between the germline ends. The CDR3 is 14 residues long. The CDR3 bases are TGTGCCTGGACTCCGGGGACACTCGGCCGGGAGCTGTTTTTT. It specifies CAWTPGTLGRELFF. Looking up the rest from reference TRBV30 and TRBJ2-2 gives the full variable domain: SQTIHQWPATLVQPVGSPLSLECTVEGTSNPNLYWYRQAAGRGLQLLFYSVGIGQISSEVPQNLSASRPQDRQFILSSKKLLLSDSGFYLCAWTPGTLGRELFFGEGSRLTVL.

The CDR3 sequence is CASSLSEDTEAFF. Here the CDR3 DNA reads TGTGCCAGCAGCTTGTCCGAGGACACTGAAGCTTTCTTT. The gene calls are TRBV11-2 and TRBJ1-1, with D unresolved. The V end lost 3 bases, the J end lost 3 bases, and 8 bases lay between the germline ends. Germline V gene lookup returns CDR1 SGHAT and CDR2 FQNNGV. The CDR3 totals 13 residues.